What follows describes a single T cell receptor beta chain. The specificity of this receptor is unknown. No base-level quality is on record; no much larger clone is a single base apart. In the paper's terms, the treatment or condition label means: randomized to nivolumab then ipilimumab (arm A) or the reverse (arm B). None of the trial patients had been given prior DNA-damaging chemotherapy. A FACS Aria II flow cytometer was used to sort live CD3+CD8+ cells that were negative for CD19 and CD56 from thawed PBMCs. Samples came from patients with melanoma in CheckMate 064, a randomized, open-label phase II trial of sequential checkpoint blockade. Peripheral blood mononuclear cells were obtained through leukapheresis, purified using Ficoll-Paque, and frozen in human serum containing approximately 9.1% DMSO. Purity of sorted blood CD3+CD8+ cells was verified at >95% immediately after sorting, followed by DNA extraction.

The immunoSEQ Assay was used to immunosequence TCRbeta CDR3 regions from genomic DNA. Prior to high-throughput sequencing, genomic DNA was amplified by bias-controlled multiplex PCR. Concerning the study's data processing: To quantify the absolute abundance of each unique TCRbeta CDR3 region, the sequences were collapsed and filtered. Clonality, defined as 1 minus Pielou's evenness, was calculated using only productive rearrangements. Clones with significantly greater frequencies in on-treatment versus baseline samples were identified using a previously published method. TCRdb took over this immuneACCESS table, retaining in-frame rearrangements with V and J assigned. Such tables are incomplete; in checked studies, under half of the missing clones stem from an unresolved V gene, and the remainder is unexplained. The DNA gave D and trimming, while V, J and clone size come from that table. The sample includes over 30,000 clones, with 70% to 90% observed a single time. The ten top clones hold roughly 6% of the sample.

The data are from a study of sequential checkpoint blockade in melanoma (dated by TCRdb to the late 2010s). Study-wide context: Patients were assigned by 1:1 randomization to either first-line nivolumab followed by ipilimumab (arm A) or ipilimumab followed by nivolumab (arm B). Maintenance nivolumab was given following each of the two trial sequences.

Broad study findings and their caveats: Validation of the response-prediction model combining TCR metrics and mutation burden is needed in larger, independent patient cohorts.

Inclusive of the bounding cysteine and phenylalanine, the CDR3 is 13 residues long. Of all the DNA, just the CDR3 is kept, 39 bases in frame from base 1. From a lookup of the germline V gene (reference sequence), CDR1 and CDR2 are MNHEY and SMNVEV. Trimming removed 4 bases from V and 4 bases from J, leaving 5 bases between the germline ends. The source was CD8+ T cells sorted from blood (inferred from file names), collected from a patient given nivolumab and ipilimumab in sequence. This sequence originates from a human donor with melanoma. The receptor chain draws on TRBV27 and TRBJ1-6; the D gene is unclear. The sequence in DNA is TGTGCCAGCAGTTATACTTATAATTCACCCCTCCACTTT. Its product reads: CASSYTYNSPLHF.